This TCR beta chain was documented in a study of blood T cell repertoires in COVID-19. Whole-study context: Collection of acute and convalescent COVID-19 samples took place in the United States, Italy and Spain.

J lost 4 bases, V lost 0 bases, and 4 bases had no gene match. The germline gives CDR1 LGHNA, CDR2 YSLEER. The length of the CDR3 is 15 residues. Study processing details: Using reference gene primer amplification, nucleated cell counts were estimated. Produced via immunoSEQ multiplex PCR; TCRdb's table is partial and in-frame only. That table furnishes V, J and clone size, whereas the DNA furnished D and trimming. The sample lists 130,000 or so clones, 70% to 85% occurring once. The rearrangement joins TRBV4-3 to TRBJ1-2, with TRBD1 identical over 8 bases. The sequenced material came from peripheral blood. The TCR comes from a woman at least 80 years old with acute or convalescent COVID-19. In DNA form, the CDR3 reads TGCGCCAGCAGCCAAGATCAGGGGGCGGGCTATGGCTACACCTTC. It specifies CASSQDQGAGYGYTF.